The sequence of this T cell receptor (beta chain) was determined in a study of blood T cells in healthy people across ages. The V end was cut by 5 bases, the J end by 8 bases, with 19 bases between. This CDR3 comprises 15 residues. The germline V gene encodes CDR1 SEHNR and CDR2 FQNEAQ (reference sequence). A J-beta primer mix and a sample-barcoded 5' primer were used in a second PCR of roughly 7 to 12 cycles. MiXCR, applied by TCRdb to the 5' RACE reads, yields one record per CDR3 protein. The sample shows over a million distinct CDR3 sequences, 25% of them seen only once. Researchers collected approximately 9.9 milliliters of peripheral blood from every single donor. Total RNA extraction produced at least 6 micrograms (per sample) for the study. This sample also appeared in a second study, on T cells of mothers and their children. From that study: The authors identified no persistent microchimeric T cell clones.

The receptor was derived from a girl aged 2-10 years in good health. Sequencing was performed on blood. The chain uses TRBV7-9 and TRBJ2-4, with TRBD2 as a possible D gene (6 bases). CDR3 sequence (DNA): TGTGCCAGCAGCCTCATGGCGCCCAGGGAGGACATTCAGTACTTC. It encodes CASSLMAPREDIQYF.